The entry that follows covers one T cell receptor (beta chain) sequence. No antigen is known for it. Base qualities were left out, and no much larger clone turns up one base away. The data stem from a study of T-cell reconstitution after alpha-beta-depleted transplantation in children (dated by TCRdb to the mid-2010s). Some background on the complete study: T-cell immune reconstitution after TCRalphabeta/CD19-depleted allogeneic hematopoietic cell transplantation in children was quantitatively tracked in the study by means of TCR repertoire profiling. The paper's findings and limits, for the study overall: In some patients, high TCRbeta diversity at day 60 was attributed to recipient T cells and intrathymic progenitors that had survived conditioning. Over subsequent months, a decline in hyperexpanded clone frequencies was noted, and after one year, T-cell counts and TCRbeta diversity were mostly ascribed to newly produced T cells. Apparently early alphabetaT-cell count recovery about two months after transplant reportedly relied on only several hundred rapidly expanded clones derived from non-depleted graft cells.

Libraries were built with PCR. Sequencing relied on an Illumina HiSeq 2500. Molecular barcoding was employed in the preparation of TCR libraries, with unique molecular identifiers being used to normalize TCRbeta repertoire quantification. TCRdb reanalyzed the raw reads on its own, using fastp at Q25 for trimming and MiXCR for clone calling, and kept in-frame beta chains. Rows with one shared CDR3 protein collapse into an entry with the most common genes and DNA. The sample table holds 550,000 to 600,000 distinct CDR3 sequences, of which about 21% were seen once. Around an eighth of the sample goes to the ten largest clones. According to the study, the label for this sample's treatment or condition signals: allogeneic hematopoietic cell transplantation with graft depleted of TCRalphabeta T cells and CD19 B cells. TCRalphabeta/CD19-depleted allogeneic hematopoietic cell grafts were given to the transplant recipients, all of whom were children.

This sample comprised PBMCs, mostly from graft donor cells, obtained 360 days after TCRalphabeta/CD19-depleted stem cell transplant. This sequence originates from a boy younger than two who had a stem cell transplant for acute myeloid leukemia, so the T cells may come from the graft donor.

The DNA reads as follows: TGTGCCAGCAGCCAAGATCCTAGCGGGGTCCAAGAGACCCAGTACTTC. It specifies CASSQDPSGVQETQYF. Recombination connected TRBV3-1 to TRBJ2-5; a stretch of 9 junction bases matches TRBD2. Taken from the germline V gene (reference sequence), the CDR1 and CDR2 loops are LGHDT and YNNKEL. Relative to germline, V is missing 0 bases and J is missing 1 base, with 3 bases of the junction outside any gene match. The CDR3 starts with the cysteine, ends with the phenylalanine, and has 16 residues. Just the 48-base CDR3 DNA is kept, in frame starting at base 1.